The present T cell receptor beta chain was sequenced within a study of technical replicates of blood from several donors. CDR1 and CDR2 from the germline V gene are SNHLY and FYNNEI. The CDR3 has 14 amino acids. The V gene lost 4 bases and the J gene lost 7 bases, with 16 bases spanning the gap. Clones were sequenced by immunoSEQ multiplex PCR, and TCRdb holds only the in-frame ones, with some missing. This sample has about 70,000 clones, with 94% found just once. The V gene is TRBV2, the J gene TRBJ1-1; no firm D call. Sample: T cells isolated from PBMCs. The source is a human donor in good health. CDR3 sequence reads: CASSGGSVGLEAFF. The CDR3 nucleotides read TGTGCCAGCAGTGGAGGTTCAGTCGGTCTTGAAGCTTTCTTT. The variable domain in full, completed from reference TRBV2 and TRBJ1-1, reads EPEVTQTPSHQVTQMGQEVILRCVPISNHLYFYWYRQILGQKVEFLVSFYNNEISEKSEIFDDQFSVERPDGSNFTLKIRSTKLEDSAMYFCASSGGSVGLEAFFGQGTRLTVV.